This T cell receptor (beta chain) was profiled in a study of cytomegalovirus exposure and HLA in healthy donors. PCR employed 60 Vbeta and 13 Jbeta primers. The repertoire was sequenced with immunoSEQ multiplex PCR; TCRdb's copy has only in-frame clones and lacks some. The repertoire consists of about 40,000 clones, with roughly 64% occurring once and the leading ten covering around 12%. The specimen sequenced was PBMCs. The source of this sequence is a man in his fifties or sixties in good health and CMV-seropositive.

CDR3 DNA: TGTGCCAGCAGCTTAGCGGGAGCGCACACCGGGGAGCTGTTTTTT. Translating gives CASSLAGAHTGELFF. The chain has TRBV11-2 and TRBJ2-2; D is possibly TRBD2 (6 bases). Germline CDR1 and CDR2: SGHAT and FQNNGV. This CDR3 has 15 amino acids. V lost 1 base to trimming and J lost 3 bases, with 9 bases between them.